This T cell receptor beta chain was sequenced in a study of CD8+ T cells in alopecia areata. Study as a whole: Scalp area affected, as a percentage, set the severity score of treated patients.

Germline CDR1 SNHLY, CDR2 FYNNEI. The CDR3 length is 11 residues. Trimming stripped 8 bases from V and 4 bases from J, with 7 bases between. Following extraction, RNA underwent reverse transcription to cDNA, which served as the sequencing template. Profiled with immunoSEQ multiplex PCR; TCRdb holds only in-frame clones, not every one. Among approximately 280,000 clones listed, about 62% were seen once. Treatment indicated: oral pan-JAK inhibitor, 5-10 mg twice daily. The specimen was CD4+ T cells sorted from blood, collected at week 24, from a patient treated with tofacitinib. V is TRBV2 and J is TRBJ2-3, with D hard to call. The sequence was collected from a human donor with alopecia areata. The CDR3 bases are TGTGCCAGCCAAGCTCCAGATACGCAGTATTTT. Amino acid sequence: CASQAPDTQYF.